This T cell receptor (beta chain) came from a study of blood T cell repertoires in COVID-19. Study background: COVID-19 samples collected from the United States, Italy and Spain covered acute and convalescent phases. T cells, B-cell-depleted T cells, or PBMCs supplied cDNA or gDNA.

Measured with immunoSEQ multiplex PCR; TCRdb has only the in-frame clones, and not every one. The sample yields roughly 480,000 clones, nearly 90% seen once. The CDR3 runs 15 residues. Per the germline V gene, CDR1 is KGHSH and CDR2 is LQKENI. Trimming stripped 3 bases from V and 10 bases from J, with 16 bases between. Sequencing used peripheral blood. This chain connects TRBV18 to TRBJ1-6; the D is unclear. This clonotype originated in a man between 18 and 35 years old with COVID-19, enrolled during active disease. In nucleotides, the CDR3 is TGTGCCAGCTCACCCGGCGGATCCGGAGAGTCACCCCTCCACTTT. As protein: CASSPGGSGESPLHF. The variable domain in full, with the rest retrieved from reference TRBV18 and TRBJ1-6, is NAGVMQNPRHLVRRRGQEARLRCSPMKGHSHVYWYRQLPEEGLKFMVYLQKENIIDESGMPKERFSAEFPKEGPSILRIQQVVRGDSAAYFCASSPGGSGESPLHFGNGTRLTVT.